The rows below give T cell receptor beta chains drawn from one sample of a study of T-cell reconstitution after alpha-beta-depleted transplantation in children. Using its own MiXCR run on the PCR reads, TCRdb lists one record per CDR3 protein. Of about a million distinct CDR3 sequences listed, about 29% are singletons. Material: PBMCs, mostly from graft donor cells, obtained 360 days after TCRalphabeta/CD19-depleted stem cell transplant. These receptors came from a boy under two years old who had a stem cell transplant for SCID, so the T cells may come from the graft donor. Both conserved end residues are part of each CDR3. Fields, in order: CDR3 length, clone size, J gene, V gene, D gene, CDR3 DNA, CDR3 protein. The D gene is left open where the match is weak. Rows give clone size only sometimes, using once, few, many, or a class for an expanded clone.

CDR3 length: 13; clone size: few; J gene: TRBJ2-1; V gene: TRBV29-1; D gene: .; CDR3 DNA: TGCAGCGTCAGGGCCACGGGATACAATGAGCAGTTCTTC; CDR3 protein: CSVRATGYNEQFF
CDR3 length: 14; clone size: .; J gene: TRBJ2-1; V gene: TRBV12-3/TRBV12-4; D gene: TRBD2; CDR3 DNA: TGTGCCAGCAGGACAGCGGGGACCTACAATGAGCAGTTCTTC; CDR3 protein: CASRTAGTYNEQFF
CDR3 length: 14; clone size: few; J gene: TRBJ2-1; V gene: TRBV7-3; D gene: TRBD2; CDR3 DNA: TGTGCCAGCAGCTTATCGGGGGGGCAGTATGAGCAGTTCTTC; CDR3 protein: CASSLSGGQYEQFF
CDR3 length: 15; clone size: few; J gene: TRBJ2-7; V gene: TRBV6-5; D gene: .; CDR3 DNA: TGTGCCAGCAGTTACTCGGGGGGGCCAGCCTACGAGCAGTACTTC; CDR3 protein: CASSYSGGPAYEQYF
CDR3 length: 16; clone size: .; J gene: TRBJ2-1; V gene: TRBV12-3/TRBV12-4; D gene: TRBD2; CDR3 DNA: TGTGCCAGCAGCGGACTAGCGGGGGGGCAAATCAATGAGCAGTTCTTC; CDR3 protein: CASSGLAGGQINEQFF
CDR3 length: 14; clone size: few; J gene: TRBJ2-3; V gene: TRBV6-5; D gene: TRBD2; CDR3 DNA: TGTGCCAGCAGTTACCGGGAGGGGACAGATACGCAGTATTTT; CDR3 protein: CASSYREGTDTQYF
CDR3 length: 16; clone size: .; J gene: TRBJ2-1; V gene: TRBV10-3; D gene: TRBD2; CDR3 DNA: TGTGCCGGAGCGGGAGGGCCGAGTTCATACTACAATGAGCAGTTCTTC; CDR3 protein: CAGAGGPSSYYNEQFF
CDR3 length: 14; clone size: few; J gene: TRBJ2-2; V gene: TRBV12-3/TRBV12-4; D gene: .; CDR3 DNA: TGTGCCAGCAGTCTCTCAGGGCAGGCCGGGGAGCTGTTTTTT; CDR3 protein: CASSLSGQAGELFF
CDR3 length: 13; clone size: .; J gene: TRBJ2-5; V gene: TRBV29-1; D gene: .; CDR3 DNA: TGCAGCGTTGGGTCGGGGTTGCAAGAGACCCAGTACTTC; CDR3 protein: CSVGSGLQETQYF
CDR3 length: 12; clone size: many; J gene: TRBJ1-1; V gene: TRBV29-1; D gene: .; CDR3 DNA: TGCAGCGTTGAAGGGAAAAACACTGAAGCTTTCTTT; CDR3 protein: CSVEGKNTEAFF
CDR3 length: 15; clone size: few; J gene: TRBJ2-7; V gene: TRBV12-3/TRBV12-4; D gene: .; CDR3 DNA: TGTGCCAGCAGCCCTTTGGGGACCATTGCCTACGAGCAGTACTTC; CDR3 protein: CASSPLGTIAYEQYF
CDR3 length: 17; clone size: .; J gene: TRBJ1-6; V gene: TRBV20-1; D gene: TRBD1; CDR3 DNA: TGCAGTGCTAGAGATCGGGGGACAGGGCCCCTTAATTCACCCCTCCACTTT; CDR3 protein: CSARDRGTGPLNSPLHF
CDR3 length: 14; clone size: .; J gene: TRBJ2-7; V gene: TRBV11-2; D gene: TRBD1; CDR3 DNA: TGTGCCAGTCGGGACAGGATAATTTCCTACGAGCAGTACTTC; CDR3 protein: CASRDRIISYEQYF
CDR3 length: 16; clone size: few; J gene: TRBJ2-7; V gene: TRBV7-9; D gene: .; CDR3 DNA: TGTGCCAGCAGCCAAAAGACAGGTCTGAGCGCGTACGAGCAGTACTTC; CDR3 protein: CASSQKTGLSAYEQYF
CDR3 length: 14; clone size: few; J gene: TRBJ2-3; V gene: TRBV5-1; D gene: .; CDR3 DNA: TGCGCCAGCAGCCCATCGGGGACGGGGGATACGCAGTATTTT; CDR3 protein: CASSPSGTGDTQYF
CDR3 length: 14; clone size: few; J gene: TRBJ2-7; V gene: TRBV5-6; D gene: TRBD1; CDR3 DNA: TGTGCCAGCAGCCGACTACAGGGGTCCCACGAGCAGTACTTC; CDR3 protein: CASSRLQGSHEQYF
CDR3 length: 15; clone size: few; J gene: TRBJ2-1; V gene: TRBV29-1; D gene: .; CDR3 DNA: TGCAGCGTTCTGCCCCGTCTTAGCTCCTACAATGAGCAGTTCTTC; CDR3 protein: CSVLPRLSSYNEQFF
CDR3 length: 14; clone size: .; J gene: TRBJ2-7; V gene: TRBV2; D gene: .; CDR3 DNA: TGTGCCAGCAGTGGGACAGACTACTCCTACGAGCAGTACTTC; CDR3 protein: CASSGTDYSYEQYF
CDR3 length: 15; clone size: .; J gene: TRBJ2-3; V gene: TRBV7-2; D gene: .; CDR3 DNA: TGTGCCAGCAGCTTAGCGGGGATACGCACAGATACGCAGTATTTT; CDR3 protein: CASSLAGIRTDTQYF
CDR3 length: 13; clone size: once; J gene: TRBJ1-2; V gene: TRBV12-3/TRBV12-4; D gene: .; CDR3 DNA: TGTGCCAGCAGTTTACCGGGTACCTATGGCTACACCTTC; CDR3 protein: CASSLPGTYGYTF
CDR3 length: 16; clone size: few; J gene: TRBJ2-7; V gene: TRBV12-3/TRBV12-4; D gene: TRBD2; CDR3 DNA: TGTGCCAGCAGTCCTCGGGACGGGAGGGCCTCCTACGAGCAGTACTTC; CDR3 protein: CASSPRDGRASYEQYF
CDR3 length: 17; clone size: few; J gene: TRBJ2-3; V gene: TRBV4-1; D gene: TRBD2; CDR3 DNA: TGCGCCAGCAGCCGATTATCGACTAGCGGGGGGCTTGATACGCAGTATTTT; CDR3 protein: CASSRLSTSGGLDTQYF
CDR3 length: 16; clone size: few; J gene: TRBJ1-1; V gene: TRBV5-1; D gene: TRBD1; CDR3 DNA: TGCGCCAGCAGTATCAGGGGGATACACGGGGACACTGAAGCTTTCTTT; CDR3 protein: CASSIRGIHGDTEAFF
CDR3 length: 16; clone size: few; J gene: TRBJ2-5; V gene: TRBV3-1; D gene: .; CDR3 DNA: TGTGCCAGCAGCCACGCATGGCAAGGTCCTCAAGAGACCCAGTACTTC; CDR3 protein: CASSHAWQGPQETQYF
CDR3 length: 10; clone size: .; J gene: TRBJ1-1; V gene: TRBV12-3/TRBV12-4; D gene: .; CDR3 DNA: TGTGCCAGCACGCTAAAAGAAGCTTTCTTT; CDR3 protein: CASTLKEAFF
CDR3 length: 16; clone size: .; J gene: TRBJ1-3; V gene: TRBV4-3; D gene: .; CDR3 DNA: TGCGCCAGCAGCCAAGAGGGGGAAGGTACTGGAAACACCATATATTTT; CDR3 protein: CASSQEGEGTGNTIYF
CDR3 length: 15; clone size: many; J gene: TRBJ2-7; V gene: TRBV4-3; D gene: .; CDR3 DNA: TGCGCCAGCAGCCAAGAGTCCATCGGGCCTTACGAGCAGTACTTC; CDR3 protein: CASSQESIGPYEQYF
CDR3 length: 16; clone size: few; J gene: TRBJ1-1; V gene: TRBV5-1; D gene: TRBD1; CDR3 DNA: TGCGCCAGCAGCCATCCCGGGACAGGCGTTCAGGGTGAAGCTTTCTTT; CDR3 protein: CASSHPGTGVQGEAFF
CDR3 length: 13; clone size: many; J gene: TRBJ2-6; V gene: TRBV10-3; D gene: .; CDR3 DNA: TGTGCCATACAGGGCGTTCAGGCCAACGTCCTGACTTTC; CDR3 protein: CAIQGVQANVLTF
CDR3 length: 15; clone size: .; J gene: TRBJ2-5; V gene: TRBV29-1; D gene: .; CDR3 DNA: TGCAGCGTTGAAGCTGGGAACAGGGCCCGCGAGACCCAGTACTTC; CDR3 protein: CSVEAGNRARETQYF
CDR3 length: 16; clone size: .; J gene: TRBJ2-7; V gene: TRBV4-3; D gene: TRBD1; CDR3 DNA: TGCGCCAGCAGCCGAAAACAGGGGAATCGAATCTACGAGCAGTACTTC; CDR3 protein: CASSRKQGNRIYEQYF
CDR3 length: 16; clone size: .; J gene: TRBJ1-1; V gene: TRBV27; D gene: .; CDR3 DNA: TGTGCCAGCAGTTTCCTGAAGGCAGGGATGATTACTGAAGCTTTCTTT; CDR3 protein: CASSFLKAGMITEAFF
CDR3 length: 14; clone size: few; J gene: TRBJ2-7; V gene: TRBV12-3/TRBV12-4; D gene: .; CDR3 DNA: TGTGCCAGCAGGTCCACAGGGAGCTCCTACGAGCAGTACTTC; CDR3 protein: CASRSTGSSYEQYF
CDR3 length: 15; clone size: .; J gene: TRBJ2-7; V gene: TRBV7-2; D gene: .; CDR3 DNA: TGTGCCAGCAGCTTAACCCGGCTTATCTCCTACGAGCAGTACTTC; CDR3 protein: CASSLTRLISYEQYF
CDR3 length: 15; clone size: .; J gene: TRBJ1-2; V gene: TRBV4-1; D gene: .; CDR3 DNA: TGCGCCAGCGCCGACATCGGGGGTGGGAACTATGGCTACACCTTC; CDR3 protein: CASADIGGGNYGYTF
CDR3 length: 14; clone size: .; J gene: TRBJ1-1; V gene: TRBV7-2; D gene: .; CDR3 DNA: TGTGCCAGCAGCTTATGGTACTTAAACACTGAAGCTTTCTTT; CDR3 protein: CASSLWYLNTEAFF
CDR3 length: 14; clone size: few; J gene: TRBJ2-1; V gene: TRBV6-2/TRBV6-3; D gene: .; CDR3 DNA: TGTGCCAGCAGTTACTCTGGGGGGTCGAGGCAGCAGTTCTTC; CDR3 protein: CASSYSGGSRQQFF
CDR3 length: 11; clone size: many; J gene: TRBJ1-1; V gene: TRBV28; D gene: .; CDR3 DNA: TGTGCCAGCAGTTTATTCGCTGAAGCTTTCTTT; CDR3 protein: CASSLFAEAFF
CDR3 length: 14; clone size: .; J gene: TRBJ1-2; V gene: TRBV3-1; D gene: .; CDR3 DNA: TGTGCCAGCAGCCAAGTACCCATTAACTATGGCTACACCTTC; CDR3 protein: CASSQVPINYGYTF
CDR3 length: 12; clone size: few; J gene: TRBJ2-2; V gene: TRBV29-1; D gene: .; CDR3 DNA: TGCAGCGTATCCCCGGGCACCGGGGAGCTGTTTTTT; CDR3 protein: CSVSPGTGELFF
CDR3 length: 15; clone size: .; J gene: TRBJ2-5; V gene: TRBV3-1; D gene: .; CDR3 DNA: TGTGCCAGCAGCCAAGAGAGCTCCCACGGAGAGACCCAGTACTTC; CDR3 protein: CASSQESSHGETQYF